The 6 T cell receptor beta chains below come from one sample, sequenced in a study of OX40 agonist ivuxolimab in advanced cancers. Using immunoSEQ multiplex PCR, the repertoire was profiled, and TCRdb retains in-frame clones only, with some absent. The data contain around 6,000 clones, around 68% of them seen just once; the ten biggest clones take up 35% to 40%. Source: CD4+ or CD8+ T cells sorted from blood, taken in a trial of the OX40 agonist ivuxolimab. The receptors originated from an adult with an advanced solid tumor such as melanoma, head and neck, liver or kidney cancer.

In DNA form, the CDR3 reads TGTGCCAGCAGCTCCGGGACAGGGGTTGGAAACACCATATATTTT. Residues: CASSSGTGVGNTIYF. The rearrangement uses TRBV7-6 and TRBJ1-3; 10 bases map to TRBD1. Germline loops: CDR1 SGHVS, CDR2 FNYEAQ. V was clipped by 4 bases and J by 3 bases; unmatched bases: 3. The CDR3 has 15 amino acids.

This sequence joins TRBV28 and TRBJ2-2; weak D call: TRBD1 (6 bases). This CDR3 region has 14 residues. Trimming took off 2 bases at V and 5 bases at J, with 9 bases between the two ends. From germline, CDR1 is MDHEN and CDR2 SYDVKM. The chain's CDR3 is CASSLEGETGELFF. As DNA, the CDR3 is TGTGCCAGCAGTTTAGAGGGGGAAACCGGGGAGCTGTTTTTT.

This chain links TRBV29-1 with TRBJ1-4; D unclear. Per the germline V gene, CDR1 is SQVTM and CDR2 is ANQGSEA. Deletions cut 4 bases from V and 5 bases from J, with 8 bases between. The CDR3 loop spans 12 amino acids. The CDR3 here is CSVAPSNEKLFF. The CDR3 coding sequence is TGCAGCGTTGCCCCCAGCAATGAAAAACTGTTTTTT.

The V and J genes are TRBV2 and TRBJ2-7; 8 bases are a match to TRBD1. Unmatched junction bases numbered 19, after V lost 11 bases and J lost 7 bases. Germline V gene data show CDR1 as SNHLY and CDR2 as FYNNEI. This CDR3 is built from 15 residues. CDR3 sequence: CAGNTDRGFLQEQYF. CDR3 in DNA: TGTGCCGGCAACACCGACAGGGGATTCTTGCAAGAGCAGTACTTC.

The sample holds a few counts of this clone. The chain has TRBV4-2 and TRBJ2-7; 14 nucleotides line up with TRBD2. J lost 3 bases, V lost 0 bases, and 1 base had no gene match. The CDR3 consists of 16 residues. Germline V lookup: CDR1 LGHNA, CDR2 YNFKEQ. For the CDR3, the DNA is TGTGCCAGCAGCCAAGATGGGACTAGCGGGAGCTACGAGCAGTACTTC. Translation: CASSQDGTSGSYEQYF.

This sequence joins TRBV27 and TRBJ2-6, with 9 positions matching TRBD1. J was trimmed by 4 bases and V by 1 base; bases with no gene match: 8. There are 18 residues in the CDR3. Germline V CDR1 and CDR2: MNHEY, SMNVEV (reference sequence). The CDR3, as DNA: TGTGCCAGCAGTTTATATGGGGACAGGGTGTTGGGGGCCAACGTCCTGACTTTC. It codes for CASSLYGDRVLGANVLTF.